The source of this T cell receptor (beta chain) is a study of blood T cell repertoires in COVID-19. Overall study context: Samples taken during acute and convalescent COVID-19 were collected in the United States, Italy and Spain. Nucleic acid was either cDNA or gDNA, and it came from T cells, B-cell-depleted T cells, or PBMCs.

Authors' data handling: From reference gene primer amplification, estimates of nucleated cell counts were derived. Generated by immunoSEQ multiplex PCR, the TCRdb table keeps only in-frame clones and is missing some. D and trimming were read from the DNA, whereas the V and J calls and clone size are those reported in that table. The data show roughly 200,000 clones, more than 80% seen once. Per germline, CDR1 SGHRS and CDR2 YFSETQ. This CDR3 spans 15 amino acids. J was trimmed by 2 bases and V by 1 base; bases with no gene match: 3. Seattle participants joined during active infection and were tracked over time.

Sequencing used peripheral blood. This sequence originates from a woman in her 30s with COVID-19, enrolled during active disease. The chain carries TRBV5-1 and TRBJ2-1, with 7 bases that match TRBD2. Written as DNA, the CDR3 is TGCGCCAGCAGCTTGCCGAGCGGGACCTACAATGAGCAGTTCTTC. Its protein is CASSLPSGTYNEQFF.